This TCR beta chain comes out of a study of CD8+CD57+ T cells in acquired aplastic anemia. Study-level information: Sorted CD4+ and CD8+ cells gave an average of approximately 3.4 ug of DNA.

With regard to this clonotype: The antigen remains unidentified. The DNA is left out, because the CDR3 cannot be placed on it with certainty; the CDR3 is given as TCRdb lists it.

Genomic DNA constituted the template upon which TCR beta VDJ and CDR3 profiling was performed. TCRdb re-derived calls from the reads in MiXCR, one entry per CDR3 protein. The table includes 200,000 or so distinct CDR3 sequences, 64% detected once. Broader study findings: Controls did not differ significantly from patients in CD8+ Simpson's diversity. Patients shared twenty-nine CD8+ CDR3 sequences with controls.

With termini counted, the CDR3 has 20 amino acids. CDR1 DFQATT and CDR2 SNEGSKA come from the germline V gene (reference sequence). V usage is TRBV20-1 and J usage is TRBJ1-3. The sample consisted of sorted CD4+, CD8+, or CD8+CD57+ T cells (not recorded which) from PBMCs. This clonotype was obtained from a human donor with severe aplastic anemia or a healthy control (not recorded which). The CDR3 here is CSARDGGDTEAFFGLGTIYF.